The 12 T cell receptor beta chains in this list originate from one sample, sequenced in a study of cytomegalovirus exposure and HLA in healthy donors. Use of 60 Vbeta and 13 Jbeta primers characterized the PCR. Some clones are missing from TCRdb's copy, which holds only in-frame ones; the method was immunoSEQ multiplex PCR. Here the sample spans some 120,000 clones, 70% to 85% being singletons. Sequencing was performed on PBMCs. These receptors originate from a middle-aged man in good health and CMV-seropositive.

This chain joins TRBV19 and TRBJ1-2; 8 bases agree with TRBD1. The CDR3 covers 17 residues. After removal of 4 bases from V and 4 bases from J, the junction contained 14 bases not matched to a gene. CDR1 is LNHDA and CDR2 is SQIVND in the germline V gene (reference sequence). CDR3 nucleotides: TGTGCCAGTAGTACCACAGACAGGGGTTCCTCCTCCTATGGCTACACCTTC. As protein: CASSTTDRGSSSYGYTF.

This clone was seen once. The CDR3 protein is CASSEQGKSSYNSPLHF. CDR3 nucleotides: TGTGCCAGCAGCGAACAGGGAAAGAGCTCCTATAATTCACCCCTCCACTTT. The V and J genes are TRBV7-2 and TRBJ1-6; tentative D call: TRBD1 (6 bases). The V and J ends lost 5 bases and 0 bases respectively, with 14 bases between them. The CDR3 runs to 17 residues. Germline assignment: CDR1 SGHTA and CDR2 FQGNSA. Combining the CDR3 with reference TRBV7-2 and TRBJ1-6 gives the whole variable domain GAGVSQSPSNKVTEKGKDVELRCDPISGHTALYWYRQSLGQGLEFLIYFQGNSAPDKSGLPSDRFSAERTGGSVSTLTIQRTQQEDSAVYLCASSEQGKSSYNSPLHFGNGTRLTVT.

V usage is TRBV4-1 and J usage is TRBJ1-2; 7 nucleotides align to TRBD1. The CDR3 sequence is 20 residues long. The germline gives CDR1 MGHRA, CDR2 YSYEKL. The V segment lost 0 bases and the J segment 4 bases; nucleotides outside the gene matches: 20. The CDR3 spells CASSQELSLTGKVISYGYTF. The CDR3 DNA follows: TGCGCCAGCAGCCAAGAGCTTTCCTTGACAGGGAAAGTAATTTCCTATGGCTACACCTTC.

J is TRBJ2-2 and V is TRBV14; D is unresolved. The CDR3 has 16 amino acids. V lost 2 bases and J lost 0, with 10 bases in between. Germline CDR1 reads SGHDN; CDR2 reads FVKESK. CDR3 nucleotides: TGTGCCAGCAGCCAATGGGCAGGAACGAACACCGGGGAGCTGTTTTTT. Translating it yields CASSQWAGTNTGELFF. The full variable domain, completed using reference TRBV14 and TRBJ2-2, is EAGVTQFPSHSVIEKGQTVTLRCDPISGHDNLYWYRRVMGKEIKFLLHFVKESKQDESGMPNNRFLAERTGGTYSTLKVQPAELEDSGVYFCASSQWAGTNTGELFFGEGSRLTVL.

This chain joins TRBV18 and TRBJ2-6; 12 positions match TRBD1. Germline V lookup: CDR1 KGHSH, CDR2 LQKENI. V gave up 6 bases and J gave up 1 base; unmatched junction bases: 7. The CDR3 covers 18 residues. This CDR3 is CASSTGTGGLSGANVLTF. The CDR3, as DNA: TGTGCCAGCTCGACCGGGACAGGGGGCCTATCTGGGGCCAACGTCCTGACTTTC.

The chain recombines TRBV9 with TRBJ1-1; D not certain. The germline gives CDR1 SGDLS, CDR2 YYNGEE. The CDR3 is made up of 14 amino acids. V was clipped by 3 bases and J by 3 bases, with 12 bases between them. The CDR3 DNA reads as TGTGCCAGCAGCGGCATCAAGGGAGACACTGAAGCTTTCTTT. Translation: CASSGIKGDTEAFF.

The rearrangement uses TRBV4-1 and TRBJ2-5, with TRBD1 matching over 9 bases. Germline loops: CDR1 MGHRA, CDR2 YSYEKL. V lost 3 bases, J lost 5 bases, and 4 bases stayed unmatched. CDR3 size: 14 residues. The CDR3 DNA is TGCGCCAGCAGCCAGACAGGGGGATATGAGACCCAGTACTTC. It yields the protein CASSQTGGYETQYF.

This clone was counted once. The chain combines TRBV18 with TRBJ2-7; the D gene is possibly TRBD1 (6 bases). Trimming cost V 2 bases and J 2 bases, with 25 bases left between them. This CDR3 is 19 amino acids long. The germline V gene encodes CDR1 KGHSH and CDR2 LQKENI. CDR3 in amino acids: CASSPRRSTGERGAYEQYF. CDR3 nucleotide sequence: TGTGCCAGCTCACCAAGGCGGTCGACAGGTGAGCGAGGAGCCTACGAGCAGTACTTC. The whole variable domain, remainder taken from reference TRBV18 and TRBJ2-7, is NAGVMQNPRHLVRRRGQEARLRCSPMKGHSHVYWYRQLPEEGLKFMVYLQKENIIDESGMPKERFSAEFPKEGPSILRIQQVVRGDSAAYFCASSPRRSTGERGAYEQYFGPGTRLTVT.

CDR3 sequence reads: CASSLGGGASYEQYF. The CDR3 DNA reads as TGTGCCAGCAGCTTAGGAGGGGGCGCGTCCTACGAGCAGTACTTC. The rearrangement uses TRBV7-2 and TRBJ2-7, with 7 bases that match TRBD1. The CDR3 contains 15 residues. V was clipped by 1 base and J by 1 base; unmatched bases: 4. Germline V gene sequence: CDR1 SGHTA, CDR2 FQGNSA.

The chain uses TRBV7-6 and TRBJ2-1; 8 positions agree with TRBD2. The germline V gene has CDR1 SGHVS and CDR2 FNYEAQ. This CDR3 comprises 14 residues. Germline trimming cut 3 bases from V and 7 bases from J; bases unmatched to any gene: 5. DNA of the CDR3: TGTGCCAGCAGCTTTAGCGGGGAAGGAAATGAGCAGTTCTTC. Protein product: CASSFSGEGNEQFF.

The DNA for the CDR3 is TGTGCCAGCAGTTACGGGGGGGGGATAAGGACGCAGTATTTT. The encoded protein is CASSYGGGIRTQYF. V usage is TRBV6-5 and J usage is TRBJ2-3, with 7 nucleotides matching TRBD2. The CDR3 sequence is 14 residues long. The V segment lost 2 bases and the J segment 9 bases; nucleotides outside the gene matches: 8. CDR1 and CDR2 from the germline V gene are MNHEY and SVGAGI.

The table lists this clone with a count of one. V gene TRBV7-9 combines with J gene TRBJ1-5; unclear D gene. Germline CDR1 is SEHNR and CDR2 is FQNEAQ (reference sequence). The V and J ends lost 5 bases and 0 bases respectively, with 11 bases between them. The length of the CDR3 is 15 residues. This CDR3 is CASSQGRDSNQPQHF. CDR3 in DNA: TGTGCCAGCAGCCAAGGTCGGGATAGCAATCAGCCCCAGCATTTT.